This entry lists 2 T cell receptor beta chains sequenced from one sample in a study of T cell responses to AZD1222 COVID-19 vaccine. Assay used: immunoSEQ multiplex PCR; TCRdb lists only in-frame clones, some missing. Altogether around 87,000 clones are present, 80% to 90% being singletons, with the ten largest covering more than 2%. The sequencing here drew on peripheral blood, taken 28 days after the second AZD1222 dose. The source is an adult who received the AZD1222 COVID-19 vaccine.

The chain uses TRBV5-6 and TRBJ2-1; 7 bases are shared with TRBD2. The CDR3 is made up of 16 amino acids. Germline V gene lookup returns CDR1 SGHDT and CDR2 YYEEEE. The ends lost 4 bases at V and 0 bases at J; junction bases unmatched: 7. In DNA form, the CDR3 reads TGTGCCAGCAGCCCGACTAGCATAAGCTCCTACAATGAGCAGTTCTTC. The encoded protein is CASSPTSISSYNEQFF.

The rearrangement uses TRBV3-1 (or the pseudogene TRBV3-2) and TRBJ1-1; TRBD1 matches at 7 bases. The V gene end was trimmed by 2 bases and the J gene end by 0 bases; junction bases not matched to a gene: 12. This CDR3 contains 18 residues. Germline loops: CDR1 LGHDT, CDR2 YNNKEL (reference sequence). The CDR3 nucleotides are TGTGCCAGCAGCCAACAACACCTTGAAGGGGGCTTGAACACTGAAGCTTTCTTT. This encodes CASSQQHLEGGLNTEAFF.